This entry lists 14 T cell receptor delta chains sequenced from one sample in a study of gamma-delta T cells after stem cell transplantation. TCRdb re-processed the RT-PCR reads via CATT. Of some 2,000 delta-chain clones listed, around 0.33% are singletons. Sequenced input: gamma-delta T cells. The origin of the receptors is a human donor. It is not recorded whose cells these are; they may come from a transplant donor.

This clone was detected a few times. This sequence is one base from a far larger clone and is likely a read error. Other nucleotide sequences in the sample specify the same CDR3. The chain joins TRDV2 to TRDJ1, with 7 bases aligning to TRDD3. Per the germline V gene, CDR1 is GEAIGNYY and CDR2 is EKD. The CDR3 spans 15 residues. The chain's CDR3 is CACDTLGGYTDKLIF. The CDR3 nucleotides read TGCGCCTGTGACACCCTGGGGGGGTACACCGATAAACTCATCTTT.

On this clone itself: A much bigger clone sits one base away, suggesting this may be a read error. The rearrangement uses TRDV2 and TRDJ3, with TRDD3 matching over 12 bases. Germline assignment: CDR1 GEAIGNYY and CDR2 EKD. This CDR3 has 21 amino acids. CDR3 protein: CACGTVVLGDTRTWDTRQMFF. CDR3 in DNA: TGTGCCTGTGGCACCGTAGTACTGGGGGATACCCGAACCTGGGACACCCGACAGATGTTTTTC.

The genes are TRDV2 and TRDJ3; 10 bases agree with TRDD3. The J gene is not listed in TCRdb, so it was assigned here from a DNA match to germline. Per the germline V gene, CDR1 is GEAIGNYY and CDR2 is EKD. Trimming at V came to 0 bases and at J to 0 bases, leaving 4 bases not matched to a gene. CDR3 size: 19 residues. CDR3 nucleotide sequence: TGTGCCTGTGACACCGTGCTGGGGGATATCTCCTGGGACACCCGACAGATGTTTTTC. Translated: CACDTVLGDISWDTRQMFF.

Remarks on this clone: A read error is possible here, since a much larger clone lies one base away. The chain links TRDV2 to TRDJ1; D not certain. The CDR3 runs 18 residues. Trimming stripped 3 bases from V and 0 bases from J, with 22 bases between. Germline-derived CDR1 and CDR2 are GEAIGNYY and EKD. In DNA form, the CDR3 reads TGTGCCTGTGACTCATTAAGCGCGGGGTCCCCGTACACCGATAAACTCATCTTT. Translation gives CACDSLSAGSPYTDKLIF.

On this clone itself: A read error likely explains this, since a far larger clone differs by one base. The chain has TRDV2 and TRDJ1, with 13 bases fitting TRDD3. Germline lookup yields CDR1 GEAIGNYY and CDR2 EKD. The CDR3 spans 21 residues. Trimming cost V 3 bases and J 4 bases; bases outside gene matches: 22. CDR3 residues: CACDDVPAPATGGYANDKLIF. The CDR3 DNA reads TGTGCCTGTGACGATGTTCCCGCCCCAGCTACTGGGGGATACGCGAACGATAAACTCATCTTT.

In regard to this clone: TCRdb assigns this DNA the protein of a much larger clone, which departs from its translation at residue 9; this likely reflects a read error, and the protein shown comes from translating the DNA. The chain is built from TRDV2 and TRDJ1, with 7 bases fitting TRDD3. Trimming at V came to 0 bases and at J to 10 bases, leaving 22 bases not matched to a gene. CDR1 GEAIGNYY and CDR2 EKD come from the germline V gene. The CDR3 runs to 18 residues. CDR3 protein: CACDTVGRAGDPRRGLIF. The CDR3 DNA is TGTGCCTGTGACACCGTTGGCAGGGCGGGGGATCCCCGGAGAGGACTCATCTTT.

With regard to this clone: Germline is not matched at one junction end, which may reflect a read error. The V and J genes are TRDV2 and TRDJ1, with 11 nucleotides matching TRDD3. Germline CDR1 and CDR2: GEAIGNYY and EKD. The CDR3 is made up of 17 amino acids. The CDR3, as DNA: TGTGCCTGTGACACTCTGGATGGGGGATACGGTACCGATAAACCCATCTTT. It is translated as CACDTLDGGYGTDKPIF.

This clone ranks as medium-sized (0.01 to 0.1%). The chain is built from TRDV2 and TRDJ3; 10 bases match TRDD3. The CDR3 spans 22 residues. Germline V CDR1 and CDR2: GEAIGNYY, EKD. The trim removed 0 bases at V and 0 bases at J, leaving 13 bases unmatched. The CDR3 loop is CACDTGGYGQGPSSWDTRQMFF. CDR3 coding DNA: TGTGCCTGTGACACCGGGGGATACGGCCAGGGGCCTAGCTCCTGGGACACCCGACAGATGTTTTTC.

The sample holds a few counts of this clone. A far larger clone differs by one base, so this is likely a read error. The sample has other DNA sequences that encode this CDR3 too. The CDR3 spells CACDRLLGDTGTAQLFF. CDR3 DNA: TGTGCCTGTGACCGATTACTGGGGGATACCGGGACGGCACAACTCTTCTTT. J is TRDJ2 and V is TRDV2; 12 bases are shared with TRDD3. With V trimmed by 3 bases and J by 8 bases, 12 bases remained unmatched. This CDR3 contains 17 residues. Germline CDR1 is GEAIGNYY and CDR2 is EKD.

This clone was found a few times. A far more abundant clone sits one base away, making this likely a read error. Other DNA sequences in the same sample also yield this CDR3. The CDR3 is CACDTITVPTDKLIF. CDR3 bases: TGCGCCTGTGACACTATAACTGTACCAACCGATAAACTCATCTTT. The chain employs TRDV2 and TRDJ1; D is ambiguous. From germline, CDR1 is GEAIGNYY and CDR2 EKD. The CDR3 is 15 residues long.

In its sample, this clone was seen a few times. A read error may explain this, as a much larger clone is one base away. The rearrangement uses TRDV1 and TRDJ2, with 13 bases that match TRDD3. This CDR3 is 24 amino acids long. Germline V lookup: CDR1 TSWWSYY, CDR2 QGS. DNA of the CDR3: TGTGCTCTTGGGGAATTAGAGCCCTTATTTGGGATTTACTGGGGGATACGGTGTCAGGCACAACCCTTCTTT. It codes for CALGELEPLFGIYWGIRCQAQPFF.

As for this clone: TCRdb records a much larger clone's protein for this DNA, with a difference at residue 8 that likely arises from a read error; the protein given is the translation of the DNA. The V gene is TRDV2, the J gene TRDJ1; no firm D call. Trimming left V 0 bases short and J 0 bases short, with 13 bases between. Germline V gene sequence: CDR1 GEAIGNYY, CDR2 EKD. This CDR3 comprises 16 residues. This CDR3 reads CACDTLTIQNTDKLIF. The CDR3 nucleotides read TGTGCCTGTGACACCCTTACCATTCAAAACACCGATAAACTCATCTTT.

Within the sample, this clone is large. Different DNA sequences within this sample yield the same CDR3. This chain connects TRDV2 to TRDJ1, with 8 bases aligning to TRDD3. V was pared by 0 bases and J by 0 bases, with 2 bases of the junction left unmatched. Per germline, CDR1 GEAIGNYY and CDR2 EKD. The CDR3 runs 15 residues. The CDR3 loop is CACDTLLGDTDKLIF. In nucleotides, the CDR3 is TGTGCCTGTGACACCCTACTGGGGGACACCGATAAACTCATCTTT.

With respect to this clone: TCRdb's listed protein matches a much larger clone and diverges from this DNA's translation at residue 4, likely through a read error; the protein shown comes from the DNA. V usage is TRDV2 and J usage is TRDJ1, with D uncertain. The CDR3 consists of 16 residues. Germline V gene data show CDR1 as GEAIGNYY and CDR2 as EKD. The CDR3 sequence is CACNTISDAGGDKLIF. The CDR3 coding sequence is TGTGCCTGTAACACCATAAGCGACGCGGGCGGCGATAAACTCATCTTT.